Shown below are 26 T cell receptor beta chains from a single sample sequenced in a study of metastatic and nonmetastatic thyroid tumors. Before thyroid surgery, none of the patients had received any treatment. MiXCR was used by TCRdb to re-call the PCR reads. Here the sample spans about 40,000 clones, around 16% being singletons. The material sequenced was tumor tissue. Every receptor here comes from a female donor with papillary thyroid cancer or a benign thyroid nodule (not recorded which). Some clones in this sample may be carry-over from other donors' samples.

This chain uses TRBV4-1 with TRBJ2-5; D unclear. Germline V gene sequence: CDR1 MGHRA, CDR2 YSYEKL. The CDR3 is made up of 14 amino acids. V dropped 6 bases and J dropped 5 bases, with 16 bases sitting between them. CDR3 amino acids: CASRRSGGRETQYF. The DNA of the CDR3 is TGCGCCAGCAGGAGGAGTGGTGGGCGGGAGACCCAGTACTTC.

This clone was observed many times. The CDR3, as DNA: TGTGCCAGCAGTTACCTAGGGGCAAGGAACACTGAAGCTTTCTTT. This encodes CASSYLGARNTEAFF. V is TRBV6-2 or TRBV6-3 and J is TRBJ1-1; D perhaps matches TRBD1 (5 bases). Looked up from germline, CDR1 is MNHEY and CDR2 is SVGEGT. V dropped 2 bases and J dropped 1 base, with 11 bases sitting between them. CDR3 length: 15 amino acids.

In this sample, this clone turned up many times. V and J are TRBV14 and TRBJ2-1, with D possibly TRBD1 on 8 matching bases. Germline values: CDR1 SGHDN, CDR2 FVKESK. The CDR3 length is 16 residues. Trimming removed 1 base from V and 4 bases from J, with 14 bases in between. This CDR3 is CASSQGAGQVYNEQFF. CDR3 sequence (DNA): TGTGCCAGCAGCCAAGGAGCGGGACAGGTGTACAATGAGCAGTTCTTC.

In the case of this clone: A much larger clone lies a single base off, so this may be a read error. The J gene is TRBJ2-7, the V gene TRBV5-1, with D possibly matching TRBD1 (5 bases). There are 13 residues in the CDR3. V was clipped by 7 bases and J by 3 bases, with 14 bases between them. From germline, CDR1 is SGHRS and CDR2 YFSETQ. In DNA, the CDR3 is TGCGCCAGCCATCGCCAGGACAACTACGAGCAGTACTTC. Protein sequence: CASHRQDNYEQYF.

This clone showed up many times. V and J are TRBV7-3 and TRBJ2-1; 7 positions match TRBD1. V lost 4 bases, J lost 0 bases, and 3 bases stayed unmatched. This CDR3 has 15 residues. Germline CDR1 reads SGHTA; CDR2 reads FQGTGA. DNA of the CDR3: TGTGCCAGCAGCTACTCAGGGGGCTCCTACAATGAGCAGTTCTTC. It translates to CASSYSGGSYNEQFF.

The rearrangement uses TRBV11-2 and TRBJ1-2; tentatively, D is TRBD1 (5 bases). CDR3 length: 15 residues. Trimming took 0 bases from V and 8 from J, leaving 16 bases between them. CDR1 is SGHAT and CDR2 is FQNNGV in the germline V gene. CDR3 sequence: CASSLDPAGMGGYTF. For the CDR3, the DNA is TGTGCCAGCAGCTTAGATCCGGCAGGGATGGGGGGCTACACCTTC.

A word on this clone: The missing conserved phenylalanine or tryptophan at the end of this CDR3 makes a read error likely. The CDR3 here is CASSLAGATWELFY. The CDR3 DNA reads as TGCGCCAGCAGCTTGGCAGGGGCCACCTGGGAGCTGTTTTAT. V is TRBV5-1 and J is TRBJ2-2; the D gene is possibly TRBD1 (6 bases). The CDR3 spans 14 residues. Germline CDR1 reads SGHRS; CDR2 reads YFSETQ.

This chain connects TRBV5-4 to TRBJ2-3, with 12 nucleotides matching TRBD2. CDR1 is SGHNT, CDR2 YYREEE, per germline (reference sequence). The ends lost 1 base at V and 1 base at J; junction bases unmatched: 7. This CDR3 spans 18 amino acids. CDR3 protein: CASSLLLAGGVGTDTQYF. DNA for the CDR3: TGTGCCAGCAGCTTGCTGCTAGCGGGAGGGGTGGGCACAGATACGCAGTATTTT.

In this sample, this clone turned up many times. CDR3 coding DNA: TGTGCCAGCAGCCAAAGGGCGGGAGGGCCCGGTGGGAGCACAGATACGCAGTATTTT. Protein: CASSQRAGGPGGSTDTQYF. This chain joins TRBV4-2 and TRBJ2-3; TRBD2 aligns across 9 bases. J gave up 0 bases and V 2 bases, and 12 bases lay outside the gene matches. There are 19 residues in the CDR3. Germline values: CDR1 LGHNA, CDR2 YNFKEQ.

This clone was detected ten times or more. The chain recombines TRBV10-2 with TRBJ1-2; TRBD1 matches at 12 bases. CDR3 length equals 14 residues. Trimming at V came to 6 bases and at J to 8 bases, leaving 7 bases not matched to a gene. Germline-derived CDR1 and CDR2 are WSHSY and SAAADI. The CDR3 DNA reads TGCGCCAGCAGCGCGAGGGACAGGGGGCAAGGCTACACCTTC. This gives the protein CASSARDRGQGYTF.

This clone came up many times. The J gene is TRBJ2-7, the V gene TRBV6-1; D is tentatively TRBD1 or TRBD2 (6 bases each). The V end was cut by 6 bases, the J end by 1 base, with 19 bases between. Germline values: CDR1 MNHNS, CDR2 SASEGT. There are 16 residues in the CDR3. CDR3 amino acids: CASSPSIGGTSYEQYF. The CDR3 bases are TGTGCCAGCAGCCCCTCTATCGGCGGGACATCCTACGAGCAGTACTTC.

There are many counts of this clone. The J gene is TRBJ2-7, the V gene TRBV19; D tentatively reads TRBD1 or TRBD2 (5 bases each). The germline CDR1 and CDR2 sequences are LNHDA and SQIVND (reference sequence). There are 14 residues in the CDR3. Trimming removed 4 bases from V and 2 bases from J, with 12 bases in between. CDR3 region: CASSTQGPPYEQYF. The CDR3 DNA reads as TGTGCCAGTAGTACGCAGGGACCCCCCTACGAGCAGTACTTC.

This clone was seen ten or more times. This rearrangement joins TRBV27 to TRBJ2-6; no clear D. The germline V and J ends were trimmed by 7 bases and 1 base, with 14 bases remaining between them. Per the germline V gene, CDR1 is MNHEY and CDR2 is SMNVEV (reference sequence). The CDR3 has 16 residues. The CDR3 DNA is TGTGCCAGCATGAGAACAGCTAAGTCTGGGGCCAACGTCCTGACTTTC. Translating gives CASMRTAKSGANVLTF.

In this sample, this clone turned up many times. The chain joins TRBV28 to TRBJ2-7; no reliable D call. The CDR3 consists of 16 residues. Trimming stripped 4 bases from V and 0 bases from J, with 16 bases between. Germline V gene data show CDR1 as MDHEN and CDR2 as SYDVKM. The CDR3 region has the DNA TGTGCCAGCAGTTCGTACTGGACGTCTAGCTCCTACGAGCAGTACTTC. It translates to CASSSYWTSSSYEQYF.

This clone was counted only a few times. The chain combines TRBV6-2 or TRBV6-3 with TRBJ1-2; a possible D gene is TRBD1 (5 bases). V was shortened by 4 bases and J by 9 bases, with 21 bases between the two germline ends. In germline, CDR1 is MNHEY, CDR2 SVGEGT. This CDR3 contains 15 residues. CDR3 amino acids: CASSLGPTTPYCYTF. The CDR3 DNA reads TGTGCCAGCAGTTTGGGGCCCACAACTCCTTATTGCTACACCTTC.

This clone was detected many times. The chain uses TRBV5-1 and TRBJ2-1; 12 bases align to TRBD2. The trim removed 5 bases at V and 4 bases at J, leaving 10 bases unmatched. This CDR3 contains 17 residues. Germline V CDR1 and CDR2: SGHRS, YFSETQ. DNA of the CDR3: TGCGCCAGCAGTCGGACTAGCGGGAAGAACGATTACAATGAGCAGTTCTTC. This codes for CASSRTSGKNDYNEQFF.

This clone was observed many times. This chain links TRBV30 with TRBJ2-5; D might be TRBD1 or TRBD2, each matching 6 bases. CDR1 and CDR2 (germline): GTSNPN, SVGIG (reference sequence). V was trimmed by 3 bases and J by 0 bases, leaving 14 bases between them. CDR3 size: 15 residues. DNA of the CDR3: TGTGCCTGGAGGACCGGAGGGGGGTACCAAGAGACCCAGTACTTC. Translating gives CAWRTGGGYQETQYF. The full variable domain, completed using reference TRBV30 and TRBJ2-5, is SQTIHQWPATLVQPVGSPLSLECTVEGTSNPNLYWYRQAAGRGLQLLFYSVGIGQISSEVPQNLSASRPQDRQFILSSKKLLLSDSGFYLCAWRTGGGYQETQYFGPGTRLLVL.

This clone was detected many times. The V call is TRBV24-1, the J call TRBJ1-1, with D unclear. V lost 3 bases and J lost 3, with 4 bases in between. The CDR3 runs to 12 residues. Germline V CDR1 and CDR2: KGHDR, SFDVKD. CDR3 loop: CATSDQDTEAFF. Written as DNA, the CDR3 is TGTGCCACCAGTGATCAGGACACTGAAGCTTTCTTT.

This clone occurred many times. The CDR3 nucleotides are TGTGCCAGCAGTGACGACGGACTAGCGGGAGTAGATAAATACAATGAGCAGTTCTTC. Its protein product is CASSDDGLAGVDKYNEQFF. The chain is built from TRBV6-4 and TRBJ2-1; 13 bases align to TRBD2. This CDR3 comprises 19 residues. Trimming took 2 bases from V and 4 from J; bases not matched to a gene: 11. Germline CDR1 MRHNA, CDR2 SNTAGT.

This clone showed up many times. The same CDR3 is also encoded by other DNA sequences in this sample. This rearrangement joins TRBV7-8 to TRBJ2-2; 10 nucleotides agree with TRBD1. V gave up 5 bases and J gave up 3 bases; unmatched junction bases: 9. This CDR3 has 17 amino acids. Germline V gives CDR1 SGHVS, CDR2 FQNEAQ. The CDR3 is CASSATWGTGDTGELFF. The CDR3 bases are TGTGCCAGCAGCGCAACTTGGGGGACAGGGGACACCGGGGAGCTGTTTTTT.

This clone was seen repeatedly, ten times or more. The gene calls are TRBV6-2 or TRBV6-3 and TRBJ2-5, with D possibly TRBD2 on 6 matching bases. The germline V gene encodes CDR1 MNHEY and CDR2 SVGEGT. Trimming left V 4 bases short and J 1 base short, with 10 bases between. CDR3 size: 14 residues. DNA of the CDR3: TGTGCCAGCAGTTTCGCAGCGGGCCAAGAGACCCAGTACTTC. The encoded protein is CASSFAAGQETQYF.

This clone was observed at least ten times. The chain uses TRBV7-8 and TRBJ2-7; D possibly matches TRBD1 or TRBD2 (5 bases each). Germline V gives CDR1 SGHVS, CDR2 FQNEAQ. V shed 5 bases and J shed 0 bases, with 14 bases lying between them. The CDR3 consists of 15 residues. As DNA, the CDR3 is TGTGCCAGCAGCCCCGAAGGGGCGGGCTCCTACGAGCAGTACTTC. It is translated as CASSPEGAGSYEQYF.

This chain connects TRBV7-9 to TRBJ2-1; D is perhaps TRBD2 (6 bases). This CDR3 comprises 13 residues. V was trimmed by 5 bases and J by 9 bases, leaving 14 bases between them. CDR1 is SEHNR, CDR2 FQNEAQ, per germline (reference sequence). This chain's CDR3 is CASSIGGNSEQFF. Here the CDR3 DNA reads TGTGCCAGCAGCATAGGCGGGAACAGTGAGCAGTTCTTC.

This clone showed up just a few times. A single base separates this from a much larger clone, so it may be a read error. The chain couples TRBV6-2 or TRBV6-3 to TRBJ2-1; TRBD2 matches 8 bases. Germline V lookup: CDR1 MNHEY, CDR2 SVGEGT. CDR3 size: 15 residues. The CDR3 here is CASITTSGSYNEQSF. CDR3 coding DNA: TGTGCCAGCATTACAACTAGCGGCTCCTACAATGAGCAGTCCTTC.

This clone was detected many times. The chain combines TRBV27 with TRBJ1-6, with D unresolved. V lost 4 bases to trimming and J lost 7 bases, with 8 bases between them. Germline V gene sequence: CDR1 MNHEY, CDR2 SMNVEV (reference sequence). CDR3 size: 13 residues. The DNA for the CDR3 is TGTGCCAGCAGTTCCACCAGAAATTCACCCCTCCACTTT. Encoded protein: CASSSTRNSPLHF.

V and J are TRBV3-1 and TRBJ2-7; no definite D call. V lost 0 bases and J 2 bases, leaving 11 bases between the germline ends. CDR3 length equals 15 residues. Germline CDR1 LGHDT, CDR2 YNNKEL (reference sequence). CDR3 bases: TGTGCCAGCAGCCAAGATCACGCTGCTGCCTACGAGCAGTACTTC. Translating it yields CASSQDHAAAYEQYF.